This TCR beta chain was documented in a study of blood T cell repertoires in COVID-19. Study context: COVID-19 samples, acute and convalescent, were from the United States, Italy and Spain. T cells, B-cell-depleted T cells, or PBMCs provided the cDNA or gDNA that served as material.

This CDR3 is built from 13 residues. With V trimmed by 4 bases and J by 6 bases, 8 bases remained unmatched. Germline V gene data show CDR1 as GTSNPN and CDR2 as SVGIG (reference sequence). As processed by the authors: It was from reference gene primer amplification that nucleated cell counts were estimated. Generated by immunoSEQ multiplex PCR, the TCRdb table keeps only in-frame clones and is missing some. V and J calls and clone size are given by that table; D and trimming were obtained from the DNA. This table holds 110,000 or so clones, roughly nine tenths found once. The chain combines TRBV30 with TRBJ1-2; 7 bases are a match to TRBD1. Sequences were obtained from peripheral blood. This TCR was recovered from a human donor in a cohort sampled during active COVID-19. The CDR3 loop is CAWTIGQANGYTF. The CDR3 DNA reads TGTGCCTGGACCATCGGACAGGCTAATGGCTACACCTTC.